These T cell receptor beta chains were read from a single sample in a study of blood T cell repertoires in COVID-19. The data were produced by immunoSEQ multiplex PCR, yet TCRdb's version contains in-frame clones alone and is incomplete. This sample carries 100,000 to 150,000 clones, around four fifths of them seen once, and the ten largest clones take approximately 5.8%. The sequencing input was peripheral blood. The origin of the receptors is an elderly man with active or convalescent COVID-19. CDR3s include the opening cysteine and the closing phenylalanine or tryptophan. D genes are given only for firm matches. Size is stated for part of the rows, as once, few or many counts, or as a class when the clone is expanded.

size,J,V,D,DNA,CDR3
.,TRBJ2-2,TRBV28,TRBD1,TGTGCCAGCAGCACCGGGACAGGAGGCACCGGGGAGCTGTTTTTT,CASSTGTGGTGELFF
.,TRBJ1-3,TRBV6-5,.,TGTGCCAGCACCCGACAGGCTGGAAACACCATATATTTT,CASTRQAGNTIYF
few,TRBJ1-2,TRBV5-1,TRBD1,TGCGCCAGCAGCTTGGACCTGGGACAGGGGGGCCTTGGCTACACCTTC,CASSLDLGQGGLGYTF
.,TRBJ1-1,TRBV7-9,.,TGTGCCAGCAGCTTAGGCACGGTGATGAACACTGAAGCTTTCTTT,CASSLGTVMNTEAFF
.,TRBJ1-3,TRBV6-5,TRBD1,TGTGCCAGCAGTTTCGACAGGGGAACTGGAAACACCATATATTTT,CASSFDRGTGNTIYF
.,TRBJ1-2,TRBV4-3,.,TGCGCCAGCAGCCAAGATGGGGCCAGGGCCCTTTATGGCTACACCTTC,CASSQDGARALYGYTF
few,TRBJ1-6,TRBV19,.,TGTGCCAGTAGTCCTCGAACTCAATCACCCCTCCACTTT,CASSPRTQSPLHF
.,TRBJ2-7,TRBV5-4,TRBD2,TGTGCCAGCAGCTTGGTAGGAGCGGGGAGGACCTACGAGCAGTACTTC,CASSLVGAGRTYEQYF
.,TRBJ2-7,TRBV5-4,TRBD1,TGTGCCAGCAGCTCGACCGGGACAGCGATCTACGAGCAGTACTTC,CASSSTGTAIYEQYF
many,TRBJ1-1,TRBV30,TRBD1,TGTGCCTGGAGCTCGGGGACAGGGGTCACTGAAGCTTTCTTT,CAWSSGTGVTEAFF
once,TRBJ1-6,TRBV5-6,.,TGTGCCAGCAGCTTGTATGTGAATTCACCCCTCCACTTT,CASSLYVNSPLHF
.,TRBJ2-7,TRBV13,.,TGTGCCAGCAGCTTAGGGGTCCAGGCTGGCGAGCAGTACTTC,CASSLGVQAGEQYF
once,TRBJ1-2,TRBV5-6,.,TGTGCCAGCAGCTCGGACCCGGGGTATGGCTACACCTTC,CASSSDPGYGYTF
.,TRBJ2-5,TRBV11-2,TRBD2,TGTGCCAGCAGCCGGGAGGCGGAGACCCAGTACTTC,CASSREAETQYF
.,TRBJ1-2,TRBV30,.,TGTGCCTGGACCATTAGAGGGAATTTCTATGGCTACACCTTC,CAWTIRGNFYGYTF
.,TRBJ2-7,TRBV7-9,TRBD1,TGTGCCAGCAGCTCAGGACAGGTCTCCTACGAGCAGTACTTC,CASSSGQVSYEQYF
.,TRBJ2-2,TRBV7-2,TRBD2,TGTGCCAGCAGCGGGACTAGCGGGGTAAACACCGGGGAGCTGTTTTTT,CASSGTSGVNTGELFF
.,TRBJ2-1,TRBV27,.,TGTGCCAGCATCGGCCAGGGGAGCCATGAGCAGTTCTTC,CASIGQGSHEQFF
few,TRBJ2-7,TRBV27,TRBD2,TGTGCCAGCAGTCTAGCGGGCTCCTACGAGCAGTACTTC,CASSLAGSYEQYF
.,TRBJ2-1,TRBV6-2/TRBV6-3,TRBD1,TGTGCCAGCAGTTACGGGACAGGGGGGGTCTTC,CASSYGTGGVF
.,TRBJ2-7,TRBV6-5,.,TGTGCCAGCACTTTGACACCCTCCTACGAGCAGTACTTC,CASTLTPSYEQYF
.,TRBJ2-3,TRBV18,TRBD2,TGTGCCAGCTCACCACAAAGCGGGGGCTCAGATACGCAGTATTTT,CASSPQSGGSDTQYF
.,TRBJ2-1,TRBV9,.,TGTGCCAGCAGCGTATACGCGGGGGCTCAGAATGAGCAGTTCTTC,CASSVYAGAQNEQFF
.,TRBJ2-5,TRBV5-6,.,TGTGCCAGCAGCTTGGCCCGACAGTTATACCAAGAGACCCAGTACTTC,CASSLARQLYQETQYF
.,TRBJ2-1,TRBV27,.,TGTGCCAGCAGTTTAGGTTCCTTGGACAGATGGTTCTTC,CASSLGSLDRWFF
.,TRBJ2-2,TRBV3-1/TRBV3-2,TRBD2,TGTGCCAGCAGCCAAGAACGGACTAGCGGGGCGAACACCGGGGAGCTGTTTTTT,CASSQERTSGANTGELFF
.,TRBJ2-1,TRBV5-1,TRBD2,TGCGCCAGCAGCATCGGGGGGGCCGGGAATGAGCAGTTCTTC,CASSIGGAGNEQFF
.,TRBJ2-2,TRBV7-3,TRBD2,TGTGCCAGCAGTTCAGGATTGGTACTAGCGGGGGTCCGTACCGGGGAGCTGTTTTTT,CASSSGLVLAGVRTGELFF
.,TRBJ1-5,TRBV6-2/TRBV6-3,.,TGTGCCAGCAGTTACAAGTGGGAGCAGCCCCAGCATTTT,CASSYKWEQPQHF
.,TRBJ2-5,TRBV14,.,TGTGCCAGCAGCCGCCGACTAGTACAAGAGACCCAGTACTTC,CASSRRLVQETQYF
.,TRBJ2-1,TRBV19,TRBD2,TGTGCCAGTAGATTAGCGGGCTACAGCTCCTACAATGAGCAGTTCTTC,CASRLAGYSSYNEQFF
few,TRBJ1-5,TRBV6-1,.,TGTGCCAGCAGGGAAACGGGGGGGGCGATAAGCAATCAGCCCCAGCATTTT,CASRETGGAISNQPQHF
.,TRBJ2-7,TRBV7-2,TRBD2,TGTGCCAGCAGTCACCCTAGCGGGGGGGCCTCTCGGCAGTACTTC,CASSHPSGGASRQYF
.,TRBJ1-5,TRBV10-3,.,TGTGCCATCAGTGAAGGCGGGCAGAGCAATCAGCCCCAGCATTTT,CAISEGGQSNQPQHF
.,TRBJ2-3,TRBV11-2,TRBD1,TGTGCCAGCAGTTTAAGCAGGGACAGCAGCACAGATACGCAGTATTTT,CASSLSRDSSTDTQYF
.,TRBJ1-6,TRBV7-2,TRBD1,TGTGCCAGCAGCTCCCGACAGGGGGCGATTTCACCCCTCCACTTT,CASSSRQGAISPLHF
.,TRBJ2-3,TRBV9,.,TGTGCCAGCAGCGTAGACGGTCTGATCACAGATACGCAGTATTTT,CASSVDGLITDTQYF
.,TRBJ1-3,TRBV28,.,TGTGCCAGCAGTATGGCGGGGGGGTACGGAAACACCATATATTTT,CASSMAGGYGNTIYF
.,TRBJ2-5,TRBV5-4,TRBD2,TGTGCCAGCAGCTTGGTGCGGGGGGGCGTTTCGGGCCAAGAGACCCAGTACTTC,CASSLVRGGVSGQETQYF
.,TRBJ2-1,TRBV12-3/TRBV12-4,.,TGTGCCAGCAGTTTGAGGAATGAGCAGTTCTTC,CASSLRNEQFF
.,TRBJ1-5,TRBV19,.,TGTGCCAGTAGTATTGAGGCAGGGGTCATAAGCAATCAGCCCCAGCATTTT,CASSIEAGVISNQPQHF
.,TRBJ1-6,TRBV5-8,.,TGTGCCAGCCGTAACAGGGATTATAATTCACCCCTCCACTTT,CASRNRDYNSPLHF
.,TRBJ1-2,TRBV5-1,TRBD1,TGCGCCAGCAGCCAGGACAGGGCGGGTGGCTACACCTTC,CASSQDRAGGYTF
.,TRBJ2-7,TRBV28,.,TGTGCCAGCAGTGCGACGGAAGGGGGCTACGAGCAGTACTTC,CASSATEGGYEQYF
once,TRBJ2-7,TRBV5-5,TRBD1,TGTGCCAGCAGCTTGGGGCAGGGGGACTACGAGCAGTACTTC,CASSLGQGDYEQYF
once,TRBJ2-7,TRBV5-4,.,TGTGCCAGCAGCTTGAAGTCTGGAGCGACCTCCTACGAGCAGTACTTC,CASSLKSGATSYEQYF
.,TRBJ2-3,TRBV5-1,TRBD1,TGCGCCAGCAGCCCGCTCCCCGGGACAGGGGTCACAGATACGCAGTATTTT,CASSPLPGTGVTDTQYF
.,TRBJ2-3,TRBV24-1,.,TGTGCCACCAGTGGGATAGGGGGAGCTGGCACAGATACGCAGTATTTT,CATSGIGGAGTDTQYF
.,TRBJ2-6,TRBV29-1,.,TGCAGCGTTTTTAAGCCCGGGGCCAACGTCCTGACTTTC,CSVFKPGANVLTF